The 14 T cell receptor beta chains listed next were all sequenced from one sample in a study of molecular identifiers for immune sequencing clone quantification. TCRdb reprocessed the PCR reads with MiXCR, giving one entry per CDR3 protein. The sample yields more than 250,000 distinct CDR3 sequences, about a fifth seen once. Sequences were obtained from naive CD8+ T cells from blood, with Jurkat cell RNA spiked in. The subset: FACS-sorted CD8+CD4-CCR7+CD45RA+ naive T cells. The receptors derive from a human donor in good health. Some libraries in this study had Jurkat cell RNA spiked in.

This clonotype was recorded many times. The V and J genes are TRBV4-1 and TRBJ2-5; the match to TRBD1 covers 7 bases. Germline V lookup: CDR1 MGHRA, CDR2 YSYEKL. The CDR3 is 15 residues long. V shed 0 bases, J shed 4 bases, and the junction held 5 bases outside the gene matches. The CDR3 loop reads CASSQEGGPRETQYF. CDR3 coding DNA: TGCGCCAGCAGCCAAGAAGGGGGCCCGAGAGAGACCCAGTACTTC.

The V and J genes are TRBV2 and TRBJ2-5; possibly TRBD2 for D (6 bases). The CDR3 contains 14 residues. Trimming cost V 11 bases and J 2 bases, with 18 bases left between them. Germline values: CDR1 SNHLY, CDR2 FYNNEI. Written as DNA, the CDR3 is TGTGCCTGGGAGCTGGCGGGGCTACAAGAGACCCAGTACTTC. Translation: CAWELAGLQETQYF.

Points on this clonotype: The germline gene is not matched at one end of the junction; a read error may be the cause. The chain carries TRBV5-5 and TRBJ1-1; 8 positions match TRBD1. The CDR3 is made up of 15 amino acids. Per germline, CDR1 SGHKS and CDR2 YYEKEE (reference sequence). CDR3 protein: CASSLVQGAYTEAFF. In DNA, the CDR3 is TGCGCCAGCAGCTTGGTCCAGGGGGCGTACACTGAAGCTTTCTTT.

This clonotype was counted many times. V and J are TRBV5-6 and TRBJ1-5; D remains unclear. V dropped 2 bases and J dropped 6 bases, with 15 bases sitting between them. CDR1 is SGHDT, CDR2 YYEEEE, per germline. The CDR3 spans 15 residues. The CDR3 loop reads CASSLTGLSGQPQHF. The CDR3 coding sequence is TGTGCCAGCAGCTTAACGGGGTTGTCCGGTCAGCCCCAGCATTTT.

This clonotype showed up just a few times. A junction end diverges from the germline sequence, so it may reflect a read error. The rearrangement uses TRBV11-2 and TRBJ2-3; D might be TRBD1 (6 bases). Germline CDR1 and CDR2: SGHAT and FQNNGV. This CDR3 region has 15 residues. The CDR3 nucleotides are TGTGCCAGCAGCAGGACAGAAGCTAGCACAGATACGCAGTGTTTT. Amino acids: CASSRTEASTDTQCF.

This clonotype showed up just a few times. The rearrangement uses TRBV24-1 and TRBJ2-2; D possibly corresponds to TRBD1 (6 bases). The CDR3 loop spans 18 amino acids. V lost 1 base to trimming and J lost 4 bases, with 18 bases between them. Germline-derived CDR1 and CDR2 are KGHDR and SFDVKD. The CDR3 reads CATSDFPGSRGGTGELFF. In DNA form, the CDR3 reads TGTGCCACCAGTGATTTCCCGGGTAGCAGGGGTGGCACCGGGGAGCTGTTTTTT.

This clonotype was found a few times. This sequence joins TRBV12-3 or TRBV12-4 and TRBJ2-1; 14 nucleotides match TRBD2. The J segment lost 8 bases and the V segment lost 5 bases, leaving 5 bases of the junction unmatched. The CDR3 runs 15 residues. The CDR3 reads CASSPGLAGEDEQFF. The CDR3 coding sequence is TGTGCCAGCAGTCCGGGACTAGCGGGAGAGGATGAGCAGTTCTTC.

The rearrangement joins TRBV3-1 to TRBJ2-7, with TRBD2 identical over 8 bases. This CDR3 has 15 amino acids. V trimming: 4 bases; J trimming: 3 bases; junction bases outside the gene matches: 8. Germline V lookup: CDR1 LGHDT, CDR2 YNNKEL (reference sequence). The CDR3 region has the DNA TGTGCCAGCAGCCCGATAGCGGGATCCAACTACGAGCAGTACTTC. It translates to CASSPIAGSNYEQYF.

Of note for this clonotype: This likely comes from a read error, as the CDR3 has no conserved phenylalanine or tryptophan at its end. The chain joins TRBV6-5 to TRBJ1-3; TRBD1 aligns across 9 bases. V was clipped by 6 bases and J by 2 bases; unmatched bases: 5. The germline V gene encodes CDR1 MNHEY and CDR2 SVGAGI. The CDR3 sequence is 15 residues long. The CDR3 loop reads CASRETGGAGNTIYL. For the CDR3, the DNA is TGTGCCAGCAGAGAAACAGGGGGCGCTGGAAACACCATATATCTT.

This clonotype showed up many times. The rearrangement links TRBV28 to TRBJ1-1; maybe TRBD1 (5 bases). Trimming took 3 bases from V and 4 from J, leaving 15 bases between them. CDR1 and CDR2 from the germline V gene are MDHEN and SYDVKM. This CDR3 has 15 residues. The CDR3 sequence: CASSFDEEGITEAFF. Here the CDR3 DNA reads TGTGCCAGCAGTTTTGATGAGGAGGGGATCACTGAAGCTTTCTTT. Complete variable domain (other parts from reference TRBV28 and TRBJ1-1): DVKVTQSSRYLVKRTGEKVFLECVQDMDHENMFWYRQDPGLGLRLIYFSYDVKMKEKGDIPEGYSVSREKKERFSLILESASTNQTSMYLCASSFDEEGITEAFFGQGTRLTVV.

Note on this clonotype: This may be a read error, as it is one base from a much larger clone. This sequence joins TRBV7-9 and TRBJ2-2; 8 bases agree with TRBD1. The CDR3 extends over 16 amino acids. The germline CDR1 and CDR2 sequences are SEHNR and FQNEAQ (reference sequence). Trimming at V came to 8 bases and at J to 6 bases, leaving 14 bases not matched to a gene. The CDR3 spells CASEPRQGYASGELFF. The DNA of the CDR3 is TGTGCCAGCGAGCCCAGACAGGGGTACGCCTCCGGGGAGCTGTTTTTT.

This clonotype appeared a few times. The chain combines TRBV28 with TRBJ2-7; perhaps TRBD2 as D (5 bases). The CDR3 is 13 amino acids. V was cut by 9 bases and J by 3 bases, with 15 bases left in between. Germline lookup yields CDR1 MDHEN and CDR2 SYDVKM. CDR3 sequence (DNA): TGTGCCAGTATAGCGCAAGGGAGCTACGAGCAGTACTTC. Amino acids: CASIAQGSYEQYF.

This clonotype was recorded many times. The chain uses TRBV27 and TRBJ2-5, with D uncertain. V was trimmed by 1 base and J by 3 bases, leaving 12 bases between them. CDR3 length equals 15 residues. Germline V gene lookup returns CDR1 MNHEY and CDR2 SMNVEV (reference sequence). In DNA form, the CDR3 reads TGTGCCAGCAGTTTATACGGGCTACCCGAAGAGACCCAGTACTTC. The encoded protein is CASSLYGLPEETQYF.

On this clonotype: With a much larger clone just one base away, this may be a read error. Here the CDR3 reads CASSHDGINRGKLFF. The CDR3 nucleotides read TGCGCCAGCAGCCACGATGGAATTAACAGGGGGAAACTGTTTTTT. The chain couples TRBV4-3 to TRBJ1-4, with 8 bases that match TRBD1. The germline V gene encodes CDR1 LGHNA and CDR2 YSLEER. This CDR3 has 15 amino acids. The V segment lost 3 bases and the J segment 11 bases; nucleotides outside the gene matches: 11.